The rows below give T cell receptor beta chains drawn from one sample of a study of T cell changes during pregnancy in multiple sclerosis. Sequenced by immunoSEQ multiplex PCR; TCRdb stores in-frame clones only, minus some. The table includes approximately 42,000 clones, 80% to 85% detected once. Source: CD4+ T cells from peripheral blood mononuclear cells, taken before pregnancy. The receptor source for this set is a female donor with multiple sclerosis, enrolled in a pregnancy study. The CDR3 runs from the conserved cysteine through the conserved F or W. A D gene is named only where the DNA matches it firmly. For some rows the clone size is stated as once, few or many, or as a class when expanded; others skip it.

TRBJ1-3 | . | . | TRBV5-1 | CASSSGTLGNTIYF | TGCGCCAGCAGCTCCGGGACACTGGGAAACACCATATATTTT
TRBJ2-7 | . | . | TRBV30 | CAWGRSGIEQYF | TGTGCCTGGGGCCGTTCAGGTATCGAGCAGTACTTC
TRBJ2-2 | . | TRBD1 | TRBV14 | CASSPQMPGQGSGELFF | TGTGCCAGCAGTCCCCAGATGCCGGGACAGGGATCCGGGGAGCTGTTTTTT
TRBJ2-3 | . | TRBD2 | TRBV19 | CASSSGSGTDTQYF | TGTGCCAGTAGCAGCGGGAGCGGGACAGATACGCAGTATTTT
TRBJ2-3 | . | . | TRBV11-3 | CASSPQPGDTQYF | TGTGCCAGCAGCCCCCAACCGGGAGATACGCAGTATTTT
TRBJ2-5 | . | TRBD1 | TRBV11-3 | CASSRGQARGETQYF | TGTGCCAGCAGCCGTGGACAGGCCAGGGGAGAGACCCAGTACTTC
TRBJ1-1 | . | TRBD1 | TRBV19 | CASSTQGAGTEAFF | TGTGCCAGTAGTACCCAGGGGGCCGGCACTGAAGCTTTCTTT
TRBJ1-1 | . | TRBD1 | TRBV18 | CASSPYGQGDSEAFF | TGTGCCAGCTCGCCCTATGGACAGGGGGACTCTGAAGCTTTCTTT
TRBJ2-5 | . | TRBD2 | TRBV11-2 | CASSSRTGRQETQYF | TGTGCCAGCAGCTCCCGGACCGGGAGGCAAGAGACCCAGTACTTC
TRBJ1-5 | . | TRBD1 | TRBV19 | CASSTPGTGGNQPQHF | TGTGCCAGTAGTACCCCAGGGACAGGGGGCAATCAGCCCCAGCATTTT
TRBJ2-7 | . | TRBD1 | TRBV6-5 | CASRVGQGSYEQYF | TGTGCCAGCAGAGTCGGACAGGGGAGCTACGAGCAGTACTTC
TRBJ2-3 | . | . | TRBV5-1 | CASSWPGQGTRTSGTIRGTDTQYF | TGCGCCAGCAGCTGGCCGGGACAGGGGACCCGTACTAGCGGGACCATTAGGGGCACAGATACGCAGTATTTT
TRBJ1-5 | . | . | TRBV15 | CATSRDRSGGNQPQHF | TGTGCCACCAGCAGAGATCGTTCAGGGGGCAATCAGCCCCAGCATTTT
TRBJ2-2 | . | TRBD2 | TRBV5-4 | CASSALIAGDLPGELFF | TGTGCCAGCAGCGCACTAATAGCGGGAGATCTCCCCGGGGAGCTGTTTTTT
TRBJ2-7 | . | TRBD1 | TRBV7-9 | CASSPGTGNSYEQYF | TGTGCCAGCAGCCCCGGGACAGGTAACTCCTACGAGCAGTACTTC
TRBJ1-2 | few | . | TRBV19 | CASSITGVLMGYTF | TGTGCCAGTAGTATAACGGGAGTTTTGATGGGCTACACCTTC
TRBJ2-1 | . | . | TRBV12-5 | CASGLDAGVLFF | TGTGCTAGTGGTTTGGATGCCGGGGTCTTGTTCTTC
TRBJ1-3 | . | . | TRBV25-1 | CASSTPYVGNTIYF | TGTGCCAGCAGTACCCCCTATGTTGGAAACACCATATATTTT
TRBJ1-3 | many | . | TRBV5-8 | CASSLGLADISGNTIYF | TGTGCCAGCAGCTTGGGTCTGGCAGATATCTCTGGAAACACCATATATTTT
TRBJ2-3 | once | TRBD2 | TRBV5-1 | CASSLGVAGSTDTQYF | TGCGCCAGCAGCTTGGGGGTAGCGGGGTCCACAGATACGCAGTATTTT
TRBJ2-1 | medium-sized | TRBD2 | TRBV11-3 | CASSLEQGGSSVGNEQFF | TGTGCCAGCAGCTTAGAGCAGGGCGGGAGCAGTGTCGGCAATGAGCAGTTCTTC
TRBJ2-7 | medium-sized | TRBD2 | TRBV4-2 | CASSQVATSGNYEQYF | TGTGCCAGCAGCCAAGTGGCGACTAGCGGGAACTACGAGCAGTACTTC
TRBJ2-3 | . | TRBD1 | TRBV18 | CASSPTGADTQYF | TGTGCCAGCTCGCCTACAGGGGCAGATACGCAGTATTTT
TRBJ2-2 | . | . | TRBV14 | CASSQLRQAGELFF | TGTGCCAGCAGCCAACTGAGACAGGCCGGGGAGCTGTTTTTT
TRBJ2-7 | few | TRBD2 | TRBV6-1 | CASRIVGGNYEQYF | TGTGCCAGCAGGATAGTGGGGGGGAACTACGAGCAGTACTTC
TRBJ1-5 | . | TRBD1 | TRBV7-9 | CASSAGTGLTKNDQPQHF | TGTGCCAGCAGCGCCGGGACAGGGCTCACCAAAAACGATCAGCCCCAGCATTTT
TRBJ2-1 | . | TRBD1 | TRBV6-6 | CASSRKQGNEQFF | TGTGCCAGCAGTCGAAAACAGGGGAATGAGCAGTTCTTC
TRBJ1-1 | . | . | TRBV5-1 | CASSLYPPGGGAAEAFF | TGCGCCAGCAGCTTGTACCCACCCGGGGGAGGGGCGGCTGAAGCTTTCTTT
TRBJ2-1 | . | . | TRBV27 | CASRSGVDNEQFF | TGTGCCAGCAGGTCGGGAGTTGACAATGAGCAGTTCTTC
TRBJ1-3 | . | TRBD1 | TRBV10-2 | CASWDRGRQSGNTIYF | TGCGCCAGTTGGGACAGGGGTCGCCAATCTGGAAACACCATATATTTT
TRBJ1-5 | . | . | TRBV18 | CASSPTYSNQPQHF | TGTGCCAGCTCTCCTACCTATAGCAATCAGCCCCAGCATTTT
TRBJ2-3 | . | TRBD2 | TRBV5-1 | CASSPGGSGTLTDTQYF | TGCGCCAGCAGCCCCGGTGGTAGCGGGACCCTCACAGATACGCAGTATTTT
TRBJ2-1 | . | TRBD2 | TRBV18 | CASSTPGLPYNEQFF | TGTGCCAGCTCAACCCCGGGACTACCTTACAATGAGCAGTTCTTC
TRBJ2-7 | . | TRBD1 | TRBV7-9 | CASAGRTGSSYEQYF | TGTGCCAGCGCCGGACGGACAGGGAGCTCCTACGAGCAGTACTTC
TRBJ2-1 | . | TRBD2 | TRBV7-9 | CASSLGRGLGGYNEQFF | TGTGCCAGCAGCTTAGGAAGGGGACTAGGGGGGTACAATGAGCAGTTCTTC
TRBJ2-7 | . | TRBD2 | TRBV5-5 | CASSNGLAGDSYEQYF | TGTGCCAGCAGCAACGGACTAGCGGGGGACTCCTACGAGCAGTACTTC
TRBJ2-2 | . | . | TRBV7-3 | CASSLNSPTNTGELFF | TGTGCCAGCAGCTTAAACAGCCCAACGAACACCGGGGAGCTGTTTTTT